What follows describes a single TCR beta chain. Its cognate antigen has yet to be identified. Per-base quality was not reported, and no clone a single base away is much larger than it. The source of the sample is a study of Ad26.COV2.S vaccination and SARS-CoV-2 variants (dated by TCRdb to about 2021). For the study in its entirety: Sequencing of the TCRbeta repertoire served to evaluate the specificity and breadth of SARS-CoV-2-reactive T cell receptors following Ad26.COV2.S vaccination. A total of around 32 samples were included in the TCR-sequenced set, comprising roughly 19 Ad26.COV2.S vaccine recipients, 5 placebo recipients and 8 SARS-CoV-2 convalescent individuals. What the study reported, not specific to this receptor: After vaccination, substantial breadth of spike-specific CD8+ and CD4+ T cell responses was reported. According to the authors, total T cell responses may have been underestimated by the TCR breadth and depth analyses. Spike-specific TCR breadth was higher in Ad26.COV2.S recipients than in placebo recipients (P = 0.0014). Non-spike TCR breadth was comparable between vaccine and placebo recipients, consistent with the vaccine containing only spike.

TCRbeta CDR3 regions were sequenced with the immunoSEQ Assay. After extraction, genomic DNA underwent amplification by bias-controlled multiplex PCR, followed by high-throughput sequencing. From the authors' description of their analysis: To quantify the absolute abundance of every unique TCRbeta CDR3 region, sequences were collapsed and filtered. Usable DNA was measured by amplifying reference genes present in all nucleated cells, and TCRbeta template counts were normalized to that usable DNA to estimate T cell fraction. Repertoire TCRs were annotated as SARS-CoV-2-specific by exact matching of V gene, CDR3 amino acid sequence and J gene to a known reactive TCR set. MIRA supplied the reference SARS-CoV-2 TCR set, which was filtered for enrichment in COVID-19-positive ImmuneCODE repertoires so that public or cross-reactive TCRs were removed. Using the MIRA antigens, annotated TCRs were further analysed by specific ORF or by position within an ORF. Breadth was defined as the number of annotated unique rearrangements divided by the total number of unique productive rearrangements, and depth was defined as the summed frequency of the annotated unique rearrangements. Two-sided Wilcoxon rank-sum tests were applied when comparing TCR breadth between groups. TCRdb limited this immuneACCESS table to in-frame rearrangements with V and J called. A share of clones is missing; checked studies link under half to unresolved V genes, and the rest is unexplained. V and J calls and clone size are given by that table; D and trimming were obtained from the DNA. Counted in this sample were around 7,000 clones; 84% of them appeared once. The ten top clones hold under 35% of the sample.

The time point label for this specimen denotes: individuals recovered from natural SARS-CoV-2 infection. The CDR1 and CDR2 encoded by the germline V gene (reference sequence) are SEHNR and FQNEAQ. Trimming takes 1 base off V and 7 bases off J; junction bases not matched to a gene: 5. Including cysteine and phenylalanine, the CDR3 has 15 amino acids. The DNA shown is the 45-base CDR3, in frame from base 1. Sequenced material: peripheral blood, taken after recovery from COVID-19. The sequence is built from TRBV7-9 and TRBJ2-1, with TRBD2 identical over 9 junction bases. The sequence came from a human donor who had recovered from COVID-19. The CDR3 loop reads CASSLGGGAQNEQFF. The nucleotides read TGTGCCAGCAGCTTAGGCGGGGGGGCCCAAAATGAGCAGTTCTTC.